The T cell receptor (beta chain) described here comes from a study of cytomegalovirus exposure and HLA in healthy donors. Turning to the study itself: Earlier work reported 110 million or so unique TCR beta sequences from 150 million to 200 million T cells.

Germline V lookup: CDR1 MGHRA, CDR2 YSYEKL. Losses at the gene ends were 4 bases for V and 5 bases for J; bases not matched to a gene: 10. This CDR3 is built from 16 residues. It was with 60 Vbeta and 13 Jbeta primers that the PCR ran. Using immunoSEQ multiplex PCR, the repertoire was profiled, and TCRdb retains in-frame clones only, with some absent. The sample has around 120,000 clones, around 84% seen once. This clone was seen just once. The origin of this receptor is a man in his fifties or sixties in good health and CMV-seronegative. The chain is built from TRBV4-1 and TRBJ2-1; 8 nucleotides agree with TRBD1. The specimen sequenced was PBMCs. The CDR3 coding sequence is TGCGCCAGCAGCCCTCGCCAGGACAGGGAGAACAATGAGCAGTTCTTC. As protein: CASSPRQDRENNEQFF.